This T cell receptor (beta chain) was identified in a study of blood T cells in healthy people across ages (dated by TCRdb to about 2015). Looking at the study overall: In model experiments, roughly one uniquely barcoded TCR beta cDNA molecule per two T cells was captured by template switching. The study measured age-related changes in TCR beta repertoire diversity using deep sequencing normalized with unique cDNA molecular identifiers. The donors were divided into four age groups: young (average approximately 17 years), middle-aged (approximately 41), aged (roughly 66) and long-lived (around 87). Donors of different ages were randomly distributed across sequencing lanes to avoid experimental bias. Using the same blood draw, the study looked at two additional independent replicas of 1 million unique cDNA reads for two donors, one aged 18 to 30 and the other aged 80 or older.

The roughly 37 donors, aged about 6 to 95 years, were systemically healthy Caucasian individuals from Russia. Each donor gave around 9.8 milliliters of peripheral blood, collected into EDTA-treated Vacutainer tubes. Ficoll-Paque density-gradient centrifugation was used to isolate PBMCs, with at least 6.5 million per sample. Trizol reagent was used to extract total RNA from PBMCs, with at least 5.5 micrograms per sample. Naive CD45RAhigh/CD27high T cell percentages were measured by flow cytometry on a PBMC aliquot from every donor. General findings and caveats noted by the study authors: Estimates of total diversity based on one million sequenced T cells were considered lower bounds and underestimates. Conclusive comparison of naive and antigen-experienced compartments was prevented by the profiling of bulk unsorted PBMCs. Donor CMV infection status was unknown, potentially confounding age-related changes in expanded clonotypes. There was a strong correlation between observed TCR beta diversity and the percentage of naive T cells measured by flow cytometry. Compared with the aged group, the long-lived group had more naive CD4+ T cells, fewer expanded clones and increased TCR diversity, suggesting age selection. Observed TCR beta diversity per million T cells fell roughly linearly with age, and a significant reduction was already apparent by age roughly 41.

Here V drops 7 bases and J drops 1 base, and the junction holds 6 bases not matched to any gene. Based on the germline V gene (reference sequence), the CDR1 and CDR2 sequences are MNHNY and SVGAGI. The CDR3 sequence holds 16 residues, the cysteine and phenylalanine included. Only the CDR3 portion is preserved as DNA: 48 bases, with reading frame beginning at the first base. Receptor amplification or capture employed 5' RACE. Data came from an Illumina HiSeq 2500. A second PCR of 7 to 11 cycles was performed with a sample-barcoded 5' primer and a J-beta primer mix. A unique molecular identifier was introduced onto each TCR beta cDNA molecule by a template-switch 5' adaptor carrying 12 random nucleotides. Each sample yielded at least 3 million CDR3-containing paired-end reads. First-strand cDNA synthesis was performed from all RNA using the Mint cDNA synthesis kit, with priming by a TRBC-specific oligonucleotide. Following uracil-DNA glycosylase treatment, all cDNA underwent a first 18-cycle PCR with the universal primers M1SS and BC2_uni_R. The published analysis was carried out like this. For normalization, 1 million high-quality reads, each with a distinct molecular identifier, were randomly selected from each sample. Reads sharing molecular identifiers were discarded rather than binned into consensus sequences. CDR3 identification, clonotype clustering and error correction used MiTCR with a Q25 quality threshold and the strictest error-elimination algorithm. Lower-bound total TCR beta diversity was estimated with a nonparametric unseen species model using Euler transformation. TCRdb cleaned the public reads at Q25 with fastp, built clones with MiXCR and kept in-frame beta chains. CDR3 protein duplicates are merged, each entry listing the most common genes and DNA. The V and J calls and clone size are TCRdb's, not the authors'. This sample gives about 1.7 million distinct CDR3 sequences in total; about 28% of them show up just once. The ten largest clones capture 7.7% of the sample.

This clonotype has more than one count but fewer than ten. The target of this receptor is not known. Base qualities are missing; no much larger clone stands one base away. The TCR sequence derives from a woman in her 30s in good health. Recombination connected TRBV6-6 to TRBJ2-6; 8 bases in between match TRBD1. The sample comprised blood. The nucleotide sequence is TGTGCCAGCAAGGAGGACAGGGTTTCTGGGGCCAACGTCCTGACTTTC. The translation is CASKEDRVSGANVLTF.